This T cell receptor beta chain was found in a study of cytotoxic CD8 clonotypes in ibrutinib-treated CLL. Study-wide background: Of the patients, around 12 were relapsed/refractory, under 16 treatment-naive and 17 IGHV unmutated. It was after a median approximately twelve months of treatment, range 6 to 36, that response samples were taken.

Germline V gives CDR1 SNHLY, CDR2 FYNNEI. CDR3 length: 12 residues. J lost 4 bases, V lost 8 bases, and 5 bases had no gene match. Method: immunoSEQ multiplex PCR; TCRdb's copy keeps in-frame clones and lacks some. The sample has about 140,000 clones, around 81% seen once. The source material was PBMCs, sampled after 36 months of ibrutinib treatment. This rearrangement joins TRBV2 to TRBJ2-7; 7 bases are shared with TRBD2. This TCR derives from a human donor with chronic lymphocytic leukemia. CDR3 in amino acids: CASGAGEYEQYF. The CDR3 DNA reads TGTGCCAGCGGTGCGGGGGAGTACGAGCAGTACTTC. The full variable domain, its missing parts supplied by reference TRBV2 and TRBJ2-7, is EPEVTQTPSHQVTQMGQEVILRCVPISNHLYFYWYRQILGQKVEFLVSFYNNEISEKSEIFDDQFSVERPDGSNFTLKIRSTKLEDSAMYFCASGAGEYEQYFGPGTRLTVT.